The T cell receptor beta chain described here comes from a study of identical twins. One entry per CDR3 protein, called by TCRdb with MiXCR from the 5' RACE reads. The data hold 400,000 to 500,000 distinct CDR3 sequences, with roughly 18% observed a single time. Healthy Caucasians, and only they, were the donors. The CDR3 contains 13 residues. V lost 7 bases and J 3 bases, leaving 12 bases between the germline ends. General study findings and limits: These conclusions were based on statistical analysis (cross-sectional, not following the same donors). There were fewer insertions in abundant cord blood beta clonotypes, but memory repertoires showed no such pattern. Out-of-frame alpha sequences that twins shared showed excess low generation probability.

The sample holds a few counts of this clonotype. Its antigen is currently unknown. The source is a man aged 45-65 years in good health. Sequencing was carried out using naive T cells sorted from blood. V is TRBV12-3 or TRBV12-4 and J is TRBJ1-1; D gene unclear. CDR3 in DNA: TGTGCCAGCACTATAACGGGTTACACTGAAGCTTTCTTT. Translated: CASTITGYTEAFF.